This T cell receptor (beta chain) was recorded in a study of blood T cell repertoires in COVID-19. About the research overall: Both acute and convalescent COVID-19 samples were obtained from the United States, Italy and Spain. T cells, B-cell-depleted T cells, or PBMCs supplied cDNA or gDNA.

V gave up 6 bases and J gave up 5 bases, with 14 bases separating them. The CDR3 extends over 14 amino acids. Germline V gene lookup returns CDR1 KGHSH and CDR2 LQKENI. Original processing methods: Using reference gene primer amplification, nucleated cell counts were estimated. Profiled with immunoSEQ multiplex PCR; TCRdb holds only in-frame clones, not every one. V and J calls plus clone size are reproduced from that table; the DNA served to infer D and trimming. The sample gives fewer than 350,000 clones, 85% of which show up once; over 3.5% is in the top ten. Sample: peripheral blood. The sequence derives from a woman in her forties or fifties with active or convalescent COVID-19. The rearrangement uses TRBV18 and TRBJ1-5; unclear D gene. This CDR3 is CASSPGVGDQPQHF. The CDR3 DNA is TGTGCCAGCTCCCCCGGGGTAGGAGATCAGCCCCAGCATTTT.